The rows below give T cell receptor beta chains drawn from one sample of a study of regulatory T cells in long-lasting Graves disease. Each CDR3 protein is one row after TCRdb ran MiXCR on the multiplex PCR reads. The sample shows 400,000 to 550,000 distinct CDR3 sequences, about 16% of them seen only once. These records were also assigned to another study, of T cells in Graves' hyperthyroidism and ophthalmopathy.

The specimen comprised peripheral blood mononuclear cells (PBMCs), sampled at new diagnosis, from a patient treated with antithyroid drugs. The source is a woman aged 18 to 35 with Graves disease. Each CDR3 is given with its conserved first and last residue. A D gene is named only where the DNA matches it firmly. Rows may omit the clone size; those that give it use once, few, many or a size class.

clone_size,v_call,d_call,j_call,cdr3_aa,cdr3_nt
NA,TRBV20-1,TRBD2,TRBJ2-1,CSAKLAGGPYEQFF,TGCAGTGCGAAGCTAGCGGGAGGTCCGTATGAGCAGTTCTTC
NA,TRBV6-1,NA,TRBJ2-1,CASSQLGAGESYEQFF,TGTGCCAGCAGCCAGCTGGGGGCGGGGGAATCCTACGAGCAGTTCTTC
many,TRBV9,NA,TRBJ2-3,CASSVGPSREDTQYF,TGTGCCAGCAGCGTAGGACCGAGTAGAGAAGATACGCAGTATTTT
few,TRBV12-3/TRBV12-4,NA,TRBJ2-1,CASSPGTDEQFF,TGTGCCAGCAGTCCCGGGACCGATGAGCAGTTCTTC
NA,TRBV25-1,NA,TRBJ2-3,CASSELREASTDTQYF,TGTGCCAGCAGTGAATTGCGAGAGGCTAGCACAGATACGCAGTATTTT
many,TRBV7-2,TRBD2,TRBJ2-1,CASRAASGNEQFF,TGTGCCAGCAGGGCGGCTAGCGGGAATGAGCAGTTCTTC
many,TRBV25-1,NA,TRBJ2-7,CASSVPGTEAYEQYF,TGTGCCAGCAGTGTCCCCGGGACGGAAGCCTACGAGCAGTACTTC
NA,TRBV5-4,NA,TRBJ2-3,CASTPDLRPSTDTQYF,TGTGCCAGCACCCCCGACCTTAGACCTAGCACAGATACGCAGTATTTT
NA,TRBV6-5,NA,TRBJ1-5,CASSYEEQPQHF,TGTGCCAGCAGTTACGAGGAGCAGCCCCAGCATTTT
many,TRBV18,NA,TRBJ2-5,CASSPTWGEETQYF,TGTGCCAGCTCACCTACCTGGGGGGAAGAGACCCAGTACTTC
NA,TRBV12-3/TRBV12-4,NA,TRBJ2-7,CASSLAVGYEQYF,TGTGCCAGCAGTTTGGCGGTCGGCTACGAGCAGTACTTC
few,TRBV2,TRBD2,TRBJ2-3,CASGLAGPTDTQYF,TGTGCCAGCGGATTAGCGGGACCCACAGATACGCAGTATTTT
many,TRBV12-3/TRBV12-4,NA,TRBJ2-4,CASSPPGGIDAKNIQYF,TGTGCCAGCAGCCCACCCGGGGGCATCGATGCCAAAAACATTCAGTACTTC
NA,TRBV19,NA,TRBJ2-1,CASSISLAVDNEQFF,TGTGCCAGTAGTATAAGCCTGGCTGTTGACAATGAGCAGTTCTTC
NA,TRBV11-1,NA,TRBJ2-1,CASSLASGGGSSYNEQFF,TGCGCCAGCAGCTTGGCCTCGGGGGGCGGGAGCTCCTACAATGAGCAGTTCTTC
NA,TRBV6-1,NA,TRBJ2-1,CASSPPYNEQFF,TGTGCCAGCAGTCCCCCCTACAATGAGCAGTTCTTC
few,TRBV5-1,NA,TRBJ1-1,CASSLTGSEAFF,TGCGCCAGCAGCTTAACAGGCTCTGAAGCTTTCTTT
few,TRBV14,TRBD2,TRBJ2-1,CASSPTASGSFGGEQFF,TGTGCCAGCAGCCCAACGGCTAGCGGGAGCTTCGGGGGTGAGCAGTTCTTC